The 5 T cell receptor beta chains below were found in one sample sequenced in a study of blood T cells in healthy people across ages (dated by TCRdb to between 2015 and 2017). Library creation used 5' RACE. Sequencing relied on an Illumina HiSeq 2500. A second PCR of about 7 to 12 cycles was run with a J-beta primer mix and a sample-barcoded 5' primer. TCRdb took the public reads, trimmed them with fastp at Q25, ran MiXCR for clone calling and kept in-frame beta chains. Rows with one shared CDR3 protein collapse into an entry with the most common genes and DNA. The sample table holds 650,000 to 800,000 distinct CDR3 sequences, of which under 55% were seen once. The leading ten clones occupy 15% to 25% of the sample. What was sequenced was blood. Receptors originate from a man aged 60 to 69 in good health.

This clonotype was recorded many times. This chain uses TRBV12-3 or TRBV12-4 with TRBJ1-6; no clear D. The CDR3 is made up of 12 amino acids. V gave up 6 bases and J gave up 7 bases, with 7 bases separating them. The CDR3 DNA is TGTGCCAGCAGCTTAAGGAATTCACCCCTCCACTTT. Amino acids: CASSLRNSPLHF.

The chain joins TRBV4-2 to TRBJ1-2, with 7 bases fitting TRBD1. The V and J ends lost 4 bases and 8 bases, in that order; junction bases with no gene match: 10. This CDR3 region has 14 residues. CDR1 and CDR2 (germline): LGHNA, YNFKEQ. The CDR3 DNA is TGTGCCAGCAGCCCCTCGGACAGGCCCGGGGGCTACACCTTC. Its protein product is CASSPSDRPGGYTF.

The rearrangement joins TRBV15 to TRBJ1-2, with TRBD1 matching over 7 bases. Looked up from germline, CDR1 is LNHNV and CDR2 is YYDKDF (reference sequence). Trimming cost V 5 bases and J 4 bases; bases outside gene matches: 7. The CDR3 totals 14 residues. DNA of the CDR3: TGTGCCACCAGCGAGGCGACAGGGCCCTATGGCTACACCTTC. This codes for CATSEATGPYGYTF. Drawing the rest from reference TRBV15 and TRBJ1-2, the complete variable domain is DAMVIQNPRYQVTQFGKPVTLSCSQTLNHNVMYWYQQKSSQAPKLLFHYYDKDFNNEADTPDNFQSRRPNTSFCFLDIRSPGLGDTAMYLCATSEATGPYGYTFGSGTRLTVV.

The chain links TRBV5-8 to TRBJ2-3; D may be TRBD2 (6 bases). With 0 bases removed from V and 4 bases from J, the gap between germline ends came to 12 bases. CDR3 length: 15 residues. From germline, CDR1 is SGHTS and CDR2 YDEGEE. The CDR3 sequence is CASSLGTGGPDTQYF. CDR3 nucleotide sequence: TGTGCCAGCAGCTTGGGAACCGGGGGTCCAGATACGCAGTATTTT.

V is TRBV4-3 and J is TRBJ1-2; 7 bases agree with TRBD1. The CDR3 consists of 16 residues. V lost 5 bases, J lost 2 bases, and 11 bases stayed unmatched. Germline loops: CDR1 LGHNA, CDR2 YSLEER. The CDR3 loop is CASSLQGDSTNYGYTF. Here the CDR3 DNA reads TGCGCCAGCAGCTTACAAGGGGACAGCACAAACTATGGCTACACCTTC.